The rows below give T cell receptor beta chains drawn from one sample of a study of T cell responses to AZD1222 COVID-19 vaccine. The table came from immunoSEQ multiplex PCR; TCRdb's copy has only in-frame clones and leaves some out. The sample contains about 130,000 clones, approximately 83% of which appear only once. This material consisted of peripheral blood, taken on day 0 of AZD1222 vaccination. These receptors all stem from an adult in good health. Each CDR3 is given with its conserved first and last residue. D genes are given only for firm matches. Clone size is given for some rows only: seen once, a few or many times, or a class if the clone is expanded.

d_call: TRBD2; cdr3_length: 16; j_call: TRBJ2-7; clone_size: NA; v_call: TRBV11-2; cdr3_nt: TGTGCCAGCAGCCGTTGGCCGACTAGCGGGATTTACGAGCAGTACTTC; cdr3_aa: CASSRWPTSGIYEQYF
d_call: NA; cdr3_length: 14; j_call: TRBJ1-2; clone_size: NA; v_call: TRBV7-9; cdr3_nt: TGTGCCAGCAGCTTAGCGGTCGTTTTCTATGGCTACACCTTC; cdr3_aa: CASSLAVVFYGYTF
d_call: TRBD2; cdr3_length: 15; j_call: TRBJ2-1; clone_size: few; v_call: TRBV27; cdr3_nt: TGTGCCAGCAGCCCTGGACTAGCGGTCTACAATGAGCAGTTCTTC; cdr3_aa: CASSPGLAVYNEQFF
d_call: NA; cdr3_length: 15; j_call: TRBJ2-5; clone_size: NA; v_call: TRBV19; cdr3_nt: TGTGCCAGTACCTCCGGAGGGGGATTCCGGGAGACCCAGTACTTC; cdr3_aa: CASTSGGGFRETQYF
d_call: NA; cdr3_length: 11; j_call: TRBJ1-2; clone_size: once; v_call: TRBV12-1; cdr3_nt: TGTGCCAGCAGCTTTGGTGGCGGCTACACCTTC; cdr3_aa: CASSFGGGYTF
d_call: NA; cdr3_length: 14; j_call: TRBJ1-4; clone_size: NA; v_call: TRBV30; cdr3_nt: TGTGCCTGGAGTGTAATGCTATCGGGGGAAAAACTGTTTTTT; cdr3_aa: CAWSVMLSGEKLFF
d_call: NA; cdr3_length: 17; j_call: TRBJ2-2; clone_size: once; v_call: TRBV9; cdr3_nt: TGTGCCAGCAGCGTACCCCGAGGTCCTTCGGGCACCGGGGAGCTGTTTTTT; cdr3_aa: CASSVPRGPSGTGELFF
d_call: TRBD1; cdr3_length: 14; j_call: TRBJ1-6; clone_size: few; v_call: TRBV11-2; cdr3_nt: TGTGCCAGCAGCTCGGGACAGGGGCATTCACCCCTCCACTTT; cdr3_aa: CASSSGQGHSPLHF
d_call: TRBD1; cdr3_length: 13; j_call: TRBJ1-2; clone_size: NA; v_call: TRBV7-2; cdr3_nt: TGTGCCAGCACCCAGGACAGGGTGTATGGCTACACCTTC; cdr3_aa: CASTQDRVYGYTF
d_call: NA; cdr3_length: 14; j_call: TRBJ2-1; clone_size: NA; v_call: TRBV6-4; cdr3_nt: TGTGCCAGCAGTGACGCTCAGGGCAGGGGTGAGCAGTTCTTC; cdr3_aa: CASSDAQGRGEQFF
d_call: NA; cdr3_length: 14; j_call: TRBJ1-3; clone_size: NA; v_call: TRBV7-9; cdr3_nt: TGTGCCAGCAGCCCAGACTCACAGGGAAACACCATATATTTT; cdr3_aa: CASSPDSQGNTIYF